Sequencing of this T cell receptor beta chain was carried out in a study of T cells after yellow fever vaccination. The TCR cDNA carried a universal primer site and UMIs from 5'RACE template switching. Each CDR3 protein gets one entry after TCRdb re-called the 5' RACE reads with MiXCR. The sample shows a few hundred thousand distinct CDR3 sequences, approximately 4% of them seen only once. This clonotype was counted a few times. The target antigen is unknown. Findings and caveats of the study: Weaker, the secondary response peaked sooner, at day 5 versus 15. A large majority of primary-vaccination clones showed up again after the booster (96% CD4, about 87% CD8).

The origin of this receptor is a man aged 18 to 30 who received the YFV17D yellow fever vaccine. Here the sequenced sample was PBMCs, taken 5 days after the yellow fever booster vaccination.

The CDR3: CASSPPPPRGYGYTF. For the CDR3, the DNA is TGTGCCAGCAGCCCCCCGCCCCCTCGAGGGTATGGCTACACCTTC. This sequence joins TRBV5-4 and TRBJ1-2, with D unclear. V dropped 4 bases and J dropped 5 bases, with 18 bases sitting between them. CDR1 is SGHNT, CDR2 YYREEE, per germline (reference sequence). There are 15 residues in the CDR3.